This TCR beta chain was retrieved from a study of T-cell reconstitution after alpha-beta-depleted transplantation in children. Preparation of the TCRbeta library involved a method that used unique molecular identifiers. TCRdb recomputed calls from the PCR reads with MiXCR, one row per CDR3 protein. Here the sample spans hundreds of thousands of distinct CDR3 sequences, around 16% being singletons. The CDR3 runs to 15 residues. V trimming: 6 bases; J trimming: 2 bases; junction bases outside the gene matches: 9. CDR1 and CDR2 (germline): SQVTM, ANQGSEA. The J gene is TRBJ2-7, the V gene TRBV29-1; 11 bases line up with TRBD2. Here the sequenced sample was PBMCs, mostly from graft donor cells, taken 360 days after TCRalphabeta/CD19-depleted stem cell transplant. This receptor was identified in a boy less than two years old who had a stem cell transplant for Wiskott-Aldrich syndrome, so the T cells may come from the graft donor. The CDR3 DNA is TGCAGCGTGAAAACCGGGACTAGCGGAACCTACGAGCAGTACTTC. It encodes CSVKTGTSGTYEQYF.